This TCR beta chain was recorded in a study of T cell changes during pregnancy in multiple sclerosis. Assay used: immunoSEQ multiplex PCR; TCRdb lists only in-frame clones, some missing. This sample has 65,000 to 85,000 clones, with 92% found just once. This TCR was recovered from a female donor with multiple sclerosis, enrolled in a pregnancy study. Here the sequenced sample was peripheral blood, taken after pregnancy.

The CDR3 DNA follows: TGTGCCAGTAGTATAGCTGGCACCCCCTACGAGCAGTACTTC. Protein product: CASSIAGTPYEQYF. V gene TRBV19 combines with J gene TRBJ2-7; D is undetermined. Trimming pared 1 base from V and 2 bases from J, leaving 9 bases between. Germline assignment: CDR1 LNHDA and CDR2 SQIVND (reference sequence). The CDR3 consists of 14 residues.